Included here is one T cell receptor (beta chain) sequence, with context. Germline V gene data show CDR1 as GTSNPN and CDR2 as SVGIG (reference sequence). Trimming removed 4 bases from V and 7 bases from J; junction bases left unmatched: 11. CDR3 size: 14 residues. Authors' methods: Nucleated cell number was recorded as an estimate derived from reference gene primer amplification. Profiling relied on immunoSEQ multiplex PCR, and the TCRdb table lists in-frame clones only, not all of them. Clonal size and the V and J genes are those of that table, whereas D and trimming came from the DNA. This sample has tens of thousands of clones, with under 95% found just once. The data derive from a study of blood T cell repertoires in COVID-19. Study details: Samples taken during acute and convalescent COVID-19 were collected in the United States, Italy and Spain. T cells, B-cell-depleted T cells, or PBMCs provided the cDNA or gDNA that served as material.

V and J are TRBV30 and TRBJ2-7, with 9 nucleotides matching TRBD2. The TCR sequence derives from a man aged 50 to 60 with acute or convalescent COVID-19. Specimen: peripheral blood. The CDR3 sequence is CAWNMGSGGSEQYF. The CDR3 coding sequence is TGTGCCTGGAACATGGGTAGCGGGGGTTCTGAGCAGTACTTC. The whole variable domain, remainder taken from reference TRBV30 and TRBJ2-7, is SQTIHQWPATLVQPVGSPLSLECTVEGTSNPNLYWYRQAAGRGLQLLFYSVGIGQISSEVPQNLSASRPQDRQFILSSKKLLLSDSGFYLCAWNMGSGGSEQYFGPGTRLTVT.